This is a list of T cell receptor beta chains from one sample in a study of blood T cell repertoires in COVID-19. Sequenced by immunoSEQ multiplex PCR; TCRdb stores in-frame clones only, minus some. The repertoire includes approximately 52,000 clones, about 88% of them detected once, and 1.3% sits in the top ten. Material: peripheral blood. Receptors originate from a man aged 55 to 70 with acute or convalescent COVID-19. Both conserved end residues are part of each CDR3. A D gene is named only where the DNA matches it firmly. Only some rows state a clone size, as once, few, many or a class for expanded clones.

V: TRBV2
size: NA
D: TRBD2
J: TRBJ2-7
CDR3: CASGFAGGTYEQYF
DNA: TGTGCCAGCGGTTTTGCGGGGGGGACCTACGAGCAGTACTTC

V: TRBV11-3
size: NA
D: TRBD1
J: TRBJ1-2
CDR3: CASSVTGTGGYGYTF
DNA: TGTGCCAGCAGCGTAACCGGGACAGGGGGCTATGGCTACACCTTC

V: TRBV2
size: NA
D: NA
J: TRBJ1-4
CDR3: CASSAGPRREKLFF
DNA: TGTGCCAGCAGCGCAGGGCCGCGACGTGAAAAACTGTTTTTT

V: TRBV6-6
size: NA
D: NA
J: TRBJ2-3
CDR3: CASSLGRKASTDTQYF
DNA: TGTGCCAGCAGCTTGGGGCGGAAAGCTAGCACAGATACGCAGTATTTT

V: TRBV18
size: NA
D: TRBD1
J: TRBJ1-4
CDR3: CASSVSYRGGEKLFF
DNA: TGTGCCAGCTCAGTATCCTACAGGGGTGGTGAAAAACTGTTTTTT

V: TRBV27
size: once
D: NA
J: TRBJ2-7
CDR3: CASSPSEQGGPQYF
DNA: TGTGCCAGCAGCCCGTCGGAGCAGGGGGGTCCGCAGTACTTC

V: TRBV28
size: NA
D: TRBD1
J: TRBJ1-5
CDR3: CASSPDRVLVQPQHF
DNA: TGTGCCAGCAGTCCCGACAGGGTCCTGGTTCAGCCCCAGCATTTT

V: TRBV27
size: NA
D: TRBD2
J: TRBJ2-2
CDR3: CASTPGTSGRAGELFF
DNA: TGTGCCAGCACCCCCGGGACTAGCGGGAGAGCCGGGGAGCTGTTTTTT

V: TRBV6-4
size: NA
D: TRBD2
J: TRBJ2-5
CDR3: CASSTVAGETQYF
DNA: TGTGCCAGCAGTACGGTAGCGGGTGAGACCCAGTACTTC

V: TRBV5-6
size: NA
D: TRBD2
J: TRBJ2-7
CDR3: CASSLGLAGGYEQYF
DNA: TGTGCCAGCAGCTTGGGCCTAGCGGGGGGCTACGAGCAGTACTTC

V: TRBV9
size: once
D: NA
J: TRBJ1-1
CDR3: CASSPAGVNTEAFF
DNA: TGTGCCAGCAGCCCGGCAGGGGTGAACACTGAAGCTTTCTTT

V: TRBV25-1
size: NA
D: TRBD2
J: TRBJ2-3
CDR3: CASSESGAGGQDTQYF
DNA: TGTGCCAGCAGTGAATCGGGGGCGGGGGGGCAAGATACGCAGTATTTT

V: TRBV29-1
size: NA
D: NA
J: TRBJ2-5
CDR3: CSVDNTGKRETQYF
DNA: TGCAGCGTTGATAATACAGGGAAGAGAGAGACCCAGTACTTC

V: TRBV6-5
size: NA
D: NA
J: TRBJ1-6
CDR3: CASNRGGSPLHF
DNA: TGTGCCAGCAATAGAGGAGGTTCACCCCTCCACTTT

V: TRBV6-5
size: NA
D: NA
J: TRBJ2-7
CDR3: CASSPDRGSLEYEYF
DNA: TGTGCCAGCAGCCCCGATCGAGGCAGCCTCGAATATGAGTACTTC

V: TRBV7-9
size: NA
D: TRBD1
J: TRBJ1-1
CDR3: CASSLAPGQGVYEAFF
DNA: TGTGCCAGCAGCTTAGCCCCGGGACAGGGGGTATATGAAGCTTTCTTT

V: TRBV4-2
size: NA
D: TRBD1
J: TRBJ1-2
CDR3: CASSQEGGTGVNYGYTF
DNA: TGTGCCAGCAGCCAAGAGGGGGGGACAGGGGTTAACTATGGCTACACCTTC

V: TRBV12-5
size: NA
D: NA
J: TRBJ2-7
CDR3: CASGIGDSYEQYF
DNA: TGTGCTAGTGGGATCGGGGACTCCTACGAGCAGTACTTC

V: TRBV30
size: few
D: TRBD1
J: TRBJ1-5
CDR3: CAWSLVRRQGGQPQHF
DNA: TGTGCCTGGAGCCTAGTCCGAAGACAGGGTGGACAGCCCCAGCATTTT

V: TRBV19
size: once
D: NA
J: TRBJ1-2
CDR3: CASSISRGYGYTF
DNA: TGTGCCAGTAGTATCTCCAGGGGTTATGGCTACACCTTC